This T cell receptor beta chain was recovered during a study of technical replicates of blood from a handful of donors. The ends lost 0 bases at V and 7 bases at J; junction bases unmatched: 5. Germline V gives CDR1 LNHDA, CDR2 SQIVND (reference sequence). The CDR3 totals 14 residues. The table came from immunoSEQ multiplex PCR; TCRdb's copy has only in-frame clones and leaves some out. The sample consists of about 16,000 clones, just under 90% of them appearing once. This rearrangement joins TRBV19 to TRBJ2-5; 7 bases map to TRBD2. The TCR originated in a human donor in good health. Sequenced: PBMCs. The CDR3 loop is CASSIDWTRPTQYF. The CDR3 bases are TGTGCCAGTAGTATAGATTGGACTAGACCGACCCAGTACTTC.